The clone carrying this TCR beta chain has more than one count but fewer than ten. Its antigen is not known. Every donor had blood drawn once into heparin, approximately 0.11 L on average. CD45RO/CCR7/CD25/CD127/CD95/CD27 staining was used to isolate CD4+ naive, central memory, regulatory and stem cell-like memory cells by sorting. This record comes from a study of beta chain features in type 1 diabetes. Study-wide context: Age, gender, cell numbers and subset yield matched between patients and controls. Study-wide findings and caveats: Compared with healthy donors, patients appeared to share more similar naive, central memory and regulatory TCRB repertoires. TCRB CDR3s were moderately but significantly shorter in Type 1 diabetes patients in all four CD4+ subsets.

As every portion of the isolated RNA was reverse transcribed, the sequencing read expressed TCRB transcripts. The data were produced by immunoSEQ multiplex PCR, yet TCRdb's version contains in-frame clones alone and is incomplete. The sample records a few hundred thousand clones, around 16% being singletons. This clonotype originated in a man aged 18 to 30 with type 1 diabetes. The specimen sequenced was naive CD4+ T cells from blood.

CDR3 sequence: CASSPLFGVGDWFF. CDR3 nucleotides: TGTGCCAGCTCACCACTCTTCGGGGTGGGCGATTGGTTCTTC. The chain recombines TRBV18 with TRBJ2-1; D perhaps matches TRBD2 (5 bases). Germline V CDR1 and CDR2: KGHSH, LQKENI. The CDR3 sequence is 14 residues long. V shed 1 base and J shed 15 bases, with 19 bases lying between them.